The 23 T cell receptor beta chains given below trace back to one sample, sequenced in a study of early T cells in non-severe SARS-CoV-2 infection. MiXCR, applied by TCRdb to the 5' RACE reads, yields one record per CDR3 protein. In the table there are 30,000 or so distinct CDR3 sequences, under 6% of which are singletons. Sequenced material: whole blood. Receptor source: an adult who was a healthcare worker with PCR-confirmed SARS-CoV-2 infection or an uninfected control (not recorded which).

There are many counts of this clonotype. The genes are TRBV15 and TRBJ1-6, with D hard to call. The CDR3 loop spans 14 amino acids. With 6 bases removed from V and 10 bases from J, the gap between germline ends came to 16 bases. Germline-derived CDR1 and CDR2 are LNHNV and YYDKDF (reference sequence). CDR3 in amino acids: CATSRTPGGSPLHF. DNA for the CDR3: TGTGCCACCAGTCGGACCCCTGGAGGGTCACCCCTCCACTTT.

This clonotype has ten or more counts. CDR3 DNA: TGCGCCAGCAGTTTGGAGGACAGCCCCACCTATGGCTACACCTTC. It is translated as CASSLEDSPTYGYTF. The V call is TRBV10-2, the J call TRBJ1-2; D may be TRBD1 (6 bases). Per the germline V gene, CDR1 is WSHSY and CDR2 is SAAADI. Trimming stripped 5 bases from V and 4 bases from J, with 17 bases between. This CDR3 has 15 residues.

This clonotype has a count of ten or more. The rearrangement uses TRBV5-1 and TRBJ2-7; D is ambiguous. V was clipped by 2 bases and J by 1 base, with 10 bases between them. The CDR3 spans 14 residues. Germline CDR1 is SGHRS and CDR2 is YFSETQ. The CDR3 DNA follows: TGCGCCAGCAGCTTAAACACAAGGTCCTACGAGCAGTACTTC. It encodes CASSLNTRSYEQYF.

This clonotype was observed at least ten times. The chain is built from TRBV21-1 and TRBJ2-3; TRBD1 was called by the table and not checked on the DNA. TRBV21-1 is labeled a pseudogene. The CDR3 consists of 18 residues. The DNA for the CDR3 is TGTGCCAGCAGCAAAACGAAGCTCCGGGACAGGGCCACAGATACGCAGTATTTT. Its protein product is CASSKTKLRDRATDTQYF.

This chain links TRBV6-5 with TRBJ1-6; maybe TRBD1 (5 bases). Trimming pared 5 bases from V and 7 bases from J, leaving 18 bases between. Per germline, CDR1 MNHEY and CDR2 SVGAGI. The CDR3 spans 16 residues. As DNA, the CDR3 is TGTGCCAGCAGTACCCCTTCGGGCAGGGCGAATTCACCCCTCCACTTT. The encoded protein is CASSTPSGRANSPLHF.

The rearrangement uses TRBV5-1 and TRBJ1-1; D gene ambiguous. Deletions cut 5 bases from V and 5 bases from J, with 22 bases between. Looked up from germline, CDR1 is SGHRS and CDR2 is YFSETQ. The CDR3 runs 16 residues. The CDR3 region has the DNA TGCGCCAGCAGTTCCAGCCCAATTCCGGGAGGAACTGAAGCTTTCTTT. Translating gives CASSSSPIPGGTEAFF.

This clonotype was found many times. The chain joins TRBV6-8 to TRBJ1-5, with D maybe TRBD1 (5 bases). Germline V CDR1 and CDR2: MNHGY, SAAAGT. The length of the CDR3 is 16 residues. V was shortened by 3 bases and J by 6 bases, with 18 bases between the two germline ends. CDR3 residues: CASSYSGAGPSQPQHF. Written as DNA, the CDR3 is TGTGCCAGCAGTTATTCGGGTGCGGGGCCATCTCAGCCCCAGCATTTT.

J is TRBJ1-2 and V is TRBV7-6; D unresolved. Germline V gene lookup returns CDR1 SGHVS and CDR2 FNYEAQ. V lost 5 bases and J lost 2, with 9 bases in between. The CDR3 is made up of 13 amino acids. CDR3 region: CASSVTENYGYTF. The CDR3 DNA reads as TGTGCCAGCAGCGTCACAGAGAACTATGGCTACACCTTC. Combining the CDR3 with reference TRBV7-6 and TRBJ1-2 gives the whole variable domain GAGVSQSPRYKVTKRGQDVALRCDPISGHVSLYWYRQALGQGPEFLTYFNYEAQQDKSGLPNDRFSAERPEGSISTLTIQRTEQRDSAMYRCASSVTENYGYTFGSGTRLTVV.

This clonotype has at least ten counts. The chain couples TRBV6-5 to TRBJ2-7; tentatively, D is TRBD1 or TRBD2 (5 bases each). There are 14 residues in the CDR3. CDR1 is MNHEY, CDR2 SVGAGI, per germline. Deletions cut 5 bases from V and 2 bases from J, with 13 bases between. The CDR3 DNA reads as TGTGCCAGCAGTCCGGACTGGGGCCCCTACGAGCAGTACTTC. It yields the protein CASSPDWGPYEQYF.

The chain uses TRBV5-5 and TRBJ2-1, with TRBD2 matching over 16 bases. The junction had 5 bases not matched to a gene; V was cut back by 2 bases and J by 0 bases. The CDR3 runs 19 residues. In germline, CDR1 is SGHKS, CDR2 YYEKEE (reference sequence). CDR3 amino acids: CASSLWGLAGGPSYNEQFF. The CDR3, as DNA: TGTGCCAGCAGCTTATGGGGACTAGCGGGAGGGCCCTCCTACAATGAGCAGTTCTTC.

The chain recombines TRBV5-1 with TRBJ2-3; maybe TRBD1 (5 bases). V was trimmed by 0 bases and J by 0 bases, leaving 11 bases between them. The CDR3 extends over 16 amino acids. Germline V gene data show CDR1 as SGHRS and CDR2 as YFSETQ. The CDR3 loop reads CASSLADSPSTDTQYF. The CDR3 DNA sequence: TGCGCCAGCAGCTTGGCAGACAGCCCTAGCACAGATACGCAGTATTTT.

This clonotype occurred many times. This chain's CDR3 is CASSGLAGSGELFF. CDR3 nucleotides: TGTGCCAGTAGTGGCCTAGCGGGATCCGGGGAGCTGTTTTTT. The chain has TRBV19 and TRBJ2-2; 9 nucleotides line up with TRBD2. CDR3 length equals 14 residues. Trimming removed 5 bases from V and 6 bases from J; junction bases left unmatched: 4. CDR1 is LNHDA and CDR2 is SQIVND in the germline V gene (reference sequence). Using reference TRBV19 and TRBJ2-2 for the parts outside the CDR3, the full variable domain is DGGITQSPKYLFRKEGQNVTLSCEQNLNHDAMYWYRQDPGQGLRLIYYSQIVNDFQKGDIAEGYSVSREKKESFPLTVTSAQKNPTAFYLCASSGLAGSGELFFGEGSRLTVL.

This clonotype was observed at least ten times. V and J are TRBV12-3 or TRBV12-4 and TRBJ2-7; tentative D call: TRBD2 (6 bases). V was trimmed by 3 bases and J by 2 bases, leaving 8 bases between them. The CDR3 has 13 amino acids. CDR3 amino acids: CASSFGGAYEQYF. Here the CDR3 DNA reads TGTGCCAGCAGTTTTGGCGGGGCCTACGAGCAGTACTTC.

The chain carries TRBV2 and TRBJ2-1; no clear D. The length of the CDR3 is 11 residues. CDR1 is SNHLY, CDR2 FYNNEI, per germline. The V gene lost 3 bases and the J gene lost 11 bases, with 8 bases spanning the gap. CDR3 nucleotides: TGTGCCAGCAGTGAGGAAGGAAAGCAGTTCTTC. It is translated as CASSEEGKQFF.

This clonotype was recorded at least ten times. This sequence joins TRBV28 and TRBJ1-3; unclear D gene. The germline V gene encodes CDR1 MDHEN and CDR2 SYDVKM. With 10 bases removed from V and 5 bases from J, the gap between germline ends came to 12 bases. This CDR3 region has 12 residues. The chain's CDR3 is CATLNYRNTIYF. The DNA for the CDR3 is TGTGCCACCCTAAACTATAGAAACACCATATATTTT.

This clonotype was detected ten times or more. This sequence joins TRBV12-3 or TRBV12-4 and TRBJ1-1; D is uncertain. Trimming cost V 5 bases and J 6 bases, with 7 bases left between them. CDR3 length: 11 amino acids. The CDR3 nucleotides are TGTGCCAGCAGTCTCGGGCCTGAAGCTTTCTTT. It specifies CASSLGPEAFF.

This clonotype was counted a few times. The chain has TRBV29-1 and TRBJ2-7; 7 positions agree with TRBD1. J gave up 4 bases and V 7 bases, and 10 bases lay outside the gene matches. The CDR3 is made up of 13 amino acids. In germline, CDR1 is SQVTM, CDR2 ANQGSEA. As DNA, the CDR3 is TGCAGCGCGGCGATGGGACAGCTATACGAGCAGTACTTC. Translation gives CSAAMGQLYEQYF.

Ten or more counts support this clonotype. The rearrangement links TRBV9 to TRBJ1-4; D not resolved. Per germline, CDR1 SGDLS and CDR2 YYNGEE. The ends were cut back, 5 bases at V and 6 bases at J, with 11 bases in the middle. CDR3 size: 13 residues. The CDR3 coding sequence is TGTGCCAGCAGTCCGAGCGGGGATGAAAAACTGTTTTTT. It specifies CASSPSGDEKLFF.

This clonotype was observed a few times. V is TRBV15 and J is TRBJ2-7; TRBD1 agrees at 8 bases. Germline V lookup: CDR1 LNHNV, CDR2 YYDKDF (reference sequence). This CDR3 spans 15 amino acids. V shed 4 bases and J 2 bases; nucleotides not matched to a gene: 7. CDR3: CATSKDRVLPYEQYF. DNA of the CDR3: TGTGCCACCAGCAAGGACAGGGTCCTACCCTACGAGCAGTACTTC.

The V and J genes are TRBV30 and TRBJ1-2; D perhaps matches TRBD1 (6 bases). There are 12 residues in the CDR3. CDR1 and CDR2 from the germline V gene are GTSNPN and SVGIG (reference sequence). The V end lost 1 base, the J end lost 4 bases, and 7 bases lay between the germline ends. CDR3 protein: CAWSGQAYGYTF. In DNA form, the CDR3 reads TGTGCCTGGAGTGGACAGGCCTATGGCTACACCTTC.

This clonotype was observed many times. The V gene is TRBV12-5, the J gene TRBJ1-1; the D is unclear. The germline V and J ends were trimmed by 1 base and 0 bases, with 6 bases remaining between them. CDR1 is LGHNT, CDR2 FRNRAP, per germline. This CDR3 has 14 residues. CDR3 in amino acids: CASGLDGMNTEAFF. DNA of the CDR3: TGTGCTAGTGGTTTGGACGGGATGAACACTGAAGCTTTCTTT.

The chain is built from TRBV5-1 and TRBJ2-1, with D hard to call. Germline CDR1 reads SGHRS; CDR2 reads YFSETQ. The CDR3 consists of 11 residues. V was trimmed by 4 bases and J by 7 bases, leaving 6 bases between them. CDR3 in amino acids: CASSMENEQFF. In nucleotides, the CDR3 is TGCGCCAGCAGCATGGAGAATGAGCAGTTCTTC.

This clonotype was recorded many times. J is TRBJ1-2 and V is TRBV20-1; 7 bases agree with TRBD1. The CDR3 has 14 amino acids. Trimming at V came to 2 bases and at J to 2 bases, leaving 5 bases not matched to a gene. Germline V gene data show CDR1 as DFQATT and CDR2 as SNEGSKA (reference sequence). The CDR3 DNA reads as TGCAGTGCTAGATCCGGGACAGACAACTATGGCTACACCTTC. The encoded protein is CSARSGTDNYGYTF.